The rows below give T cell receptor beta chains drawn from one sample of a study of T cells in localized non-small cell lung cancer. The table came from immunoSEQ multiplex PCR; TCRdb's copy has only in-frame clones and leaves some out. The table lists about 30,000 clones, more than 75% of them singletons. The specimen comprised peripheral blood, sampled before any cancer treatment. These receptors were obtained from an older female donor with stage III squamous cell lung carcinoma. CDR3s include the opening cysteine and the closing phenylalanine or tryptophan. The D gene is left open where the match is weak. Clone size is given for some rows only: seen once, a few or many times, or a class if the clone is expanded.

d_gene: TRBD2; v_gene: TRBV5-4; abundance: .; j_gene: TRBJ2-3; CDR3aa: CASSPGGARGTQYF; CDR3nt: TGTGCCAGCAGCCCCGGGGGGGCTAGGGGGACGCAGTATTTT
d_gene: .; v_gene: TRBV5-5; abundance: once; j_gene: TRBJ2-4; CDR3aa: CASAPGGTAIQYF; CDR3nt: TGTGCCAGCGCCCCGGGGGGGACAGCTATTCAGTACTTC
d_gene: TRBD2; v_gene: TRBV5-1; abundance: .; j_gene: TRBJ2-3; CDR3aa: CASSLTSGGATDTQYF; CDR3nt: TGCGCCAGCAGCCTTACTAGCGGGGGGGCGACAGATACGCAGTATTTT
d_gene: TRBD1; v_gene: TRBV11-3; abundance: .; j_gene: TRBJ1-2; CDR3aa: CASTYSPDRAYGYTF; CDR3nt: TGTGCCAGCACTTATAGTCCGGACAGGGCTTATGGCTACACCTTC
d_gene: .; v_gene: TRBV15; abundance: .; j_gene: TRBJ1-2; CDR3aa: CATSSPGEGDGYTF; CDR3nt: TGTGCCACCAGCAGTCCGGGTGAGGGTGATGGCTACACCTTC
d_gene: .; v_gene: TRBV6-1; abundance: .; j_gene: TRBJ2-7; CDR3aa: CASSEYMRAYLEQYF; CDR3nt: TGTGCCAGCAGTGAGTATATGCGGGCCTATCTCGAGCAGTACTTC
d_gene: .; v_gene: TRBV7-7; abundance: .; j_gene: TRBJ2-2; CDR3aa: CASSPPGPRPGELFF; CDR3nt: TGTGCCAGCAGCCCCCCAGGGCCCCGCCCCGGGGAGCTGTTTTTT
d_gene: TRBD2; v_gene: TRBV19; abundance: once; j_gene: TRBJ2-1; CDR3aa: CASSIWATSGSNSWSYNEQFF; CDR3nt: TGTGCCAGTAGTATATGGGCTACTAGCGGGAGTAATAGTTGGTCCTACAATGAGCAGTTCTTC
d_gene: .; v_gene: TRBV9; abundance: .; j_gene: TRBJ2-3; CDR3aa: CASSAPGAERDTQYF; CDR3nt: TGTGCCAGCAGCGCTCCAGGGGCGGAGAGGGATACGCAGTATTTT
d_gene: TRBD2; v_gene: TRBV7-2; abundance: .; j_gene: TRBJ2-1; CDR3aa: CASSLRLAGAGYNEQFF; CDR3nt: TGTGCCAGCAGCTTACGACTAGCGGGAGCTGGTTACAATGAGCAGTTCTTC
d_gene: TRBD2; v_gene: TRBV5-1; abundance: .; j_gene: TRBJ2-5; CDR3aa: CASSLVVAGGQETQYF; CDR3nt: TGCGCCAGCAGCTTGGTGGTAGCGGGGGGGCAAGAGACCCAGTACTTC